This is a list of T cell receptor beta chains from one sample in a study of immune evolution from preneoplasia to lung adenocarcinoma. Using immunoSEQ multiplex PCR, the repertoire was profiled, and TCRdb retains in-frame clones only, with some absent. The sample lists some 3,500 clones, around 80% occurring once. The sequenced material came from FFPE adjacent normal lung tissue. All receptors come from a donor aged 70 or older with lung adenocarcinoma. Both conserved end residues are part of each CDR3. The D gene is left open where the match is weak. The size field is filled for only some rows; it gives once, few, many or a size class.

.,TRBJ2-3,TRBV28,.,TGTGCCAGCAGTTTTGTAGGGGGCACAGATACGCAGTATTTT,CASSFVGGTDTQYF
.,TRBJ2-2,TRBV7-2,TRBD1,TGTGCCAGCAGCTCTCGGACAGGGTTCAACAGCGGGGAGCTGTTTTTT,CASSSRTGFNSGELFF
.,TRBJ1-3,TRBV4-1,.,TGCGCCAGCAGCCAAGATCCAGGGTCTGGAAACACCATATATTTT,CASSQDPGSGNTIYF
.,TRBJ2-7,TRBV4-3,TRBD1,TGCGCCAGCAGCCAACAGGACAGGGGGCGTCGGGAGCAGTACTTC,CASSQQDRGRREQYF
.,TRBJ2-7,TRBV15,.,TGTGCCACCAGCAGAGATAGGGGGGCTGACGAGCAGTACTTC,CATSRDRGADEQYF
.,TRBJ2-7,TRBV11-3,.,TGTGCCAGCAGCGGAGAGTCCTACGAGCAGTACTTC,CASSGESYEQYF
once,TRBJ2-1,TRBV29-1,TRBD2,TGCAGCGTAGAGGAGGGTAGCGGGAGTAATGAGCAGTTCTTC,CSVEEGSGSNEQFF
once,TRBJ2-7,TRBV5-6,.,TGTGCCAGCAGCTTAGGGGGGGGCTCCTACGAGCAGTACTTC,CASSLGGGSYEQYF
.,TRBJ2-7,TRBV14,.,TGTGCCAGCAGCCAAACCCGCTACGAGCAGTACTTC,CASSQTRYEQYF
.,TRBJ1-5,TRBV7-2,.,TGTGCCAGCAGCTTAGTGTCTGTTAGCAATCAGCCCCAGCATTTT,CASSLVSVSNQPQHF
.,TRBJ1-2,TRBV5-6,.,TGTGCCAGCAGCTTGGGTGGGCAATTGGGCTATGGCTACACCTTC,CASSLGGQLGYGYTF
.,TRBJ2-5,TRBV18,TRBD2,TGTGCCAGCTCACTCAATAGCGGGAGAGAAGAGACCCAGTACTTC,CASSLNSGREETQYF
.,TRBJ2-7,TRBV4-1,.,TGCGCCAGCAGCCGTATAGGAGGGGGAGCCTACGAGCAGTACTTC,CASSRIGGGAYEQYF
.,TRBJ2-7,TRBV18,TRBD2,TGTGCCAGCTCACCGGGTCTAGCGGGAATGTTGTACGAGCAGTACTTC,CASSPGLAGMLYEQYF
.,TRBJ2-1,TRBV4-3,.,TGCGCCAGCAGCCAAGAGCGTGGGAGAAATGAGCAGTTCTTC,CASSQERGRNEQFF
.,TRBJ1-2,TRBV11-3,.,TGTGCCAGCAGCTCCCCTGGTAACTATGGCTACACCTTC,CASSSPGNYGYTF
.,TRBJ2-5,TRBV6-1,TRBD1,TGTGCCAGCAGTGCCCGACAGGGGGTAGAGACCCAGTACTTC,CASSARQGVETQYF
.,TRBJ2-5,TRBV21-1,.,TGTGCCAGCAGCAAAGCCCAATCCGGGCCCATACTTGTGGAGACCCAGTACTTC,CASSKAQSGPILVETQYF
.,TRBJ2-7,TRBV2,.,TGTGCCAGCAATTCCGAGCTGAGGGAGCAGTACTTC,CASNSELREQYF
.,TRBJ2-1,TRBV18,.,TGTGCCAGCTCAGCAAAGAACTACAGGGATGAGCAGTTCTTC,CASSAKNYRDEQFF
once,TRBJ2-1,TRBV6-4,TRBD2,TGTGCCAGCAGTCCTCTAGCGGGAGAGGGTAATGAGCAGTTCTTC,CASSPLAGEGNEQFF
once,TRBJ1-6,TRBV21-1,.,TGTGCCACCGACCTTTGGGGGACAAAAACGTCACCCCTCCACTTT,CATDLWGTKTSPLHF
.,TRBJ2-3,TRBV4-1,TRBD2,TGCGCCAGCAGCCAAGCGAGGACTAGCTCCTCAGATACGCAGTATTTT,CASSQARTSSSDTQYF
.,TRBJ1-1,TRBV6-1,.,TGTGCCAGCAGCGCCGGGGTCACTGAAGCTTTCTTT,CASSAGVTEAFF
.,TRBJ1-2,TRBV4-2,.,TGTGCCAGCAGCCCGAACCCGTTACAGGCAGATTTCTATGGCTACACCTTC,CASSPNPLQADFYGYTF
.,TRBJ2-5,TRBV19,.,TGTGCCAGTAGTACCCAGGTATGGGAGACCCAGTACTTC,CASSTQVWETQYF
once,TRBJ1-2,TRBV6-5,.,TGTGCCAGCAGTTACGGGGGCAAGGGCTATGGCTACACCTTC,CASSYGGKGYGYTF
.,TRBJ2-7,TRBV6-6,.,TGTGCCAGCAGTCACGGACAGATGACCGAGCAGTACTTC,CASSHGQMTEQYF
.,TRBJ2-1,TRBV4-1,TRBD2,TGCGCCAGCAGCCCCCTAACTAGCGCAATCAGCTCCTACAATGAGCAGTTCTTC,CASSPLTSAISSYNEQFF
few,TRBJ2-2,TRBV11-1,.,TGTGCCAGCAGCCAAAGACGGGGCGGGGAGCTGTTTTTT,CASSQRRGGELFF
.,TRBJ2-5,TRBV6-5,.,TGTGCCAGTTGGACAGCACAAGAGACCCAGTACTTC,CASWTAQETQYF
.,TRBJ2-7,TRBV11-2,TRBD2,TGTGCCAGCAGCTTGACTCTAGCGGGAGGCTACGAGCAGTACTTC,CASSLTLAGGYEQYF
.,TRBJ1-1,TRBV29-1,TRBD1,TGCAGCGGTAGTGGGACAGGGATGAACACTGAAGCTTTCTTT,CSGSGTGMNTEAFF
.,TRBJ2-1,TRBV11-3,.,TGTGCCAGCAGTCCAGGCTACTCCTACAATGAGCAGTTCTTC,CASSPGYSYNEQFF
.,TRBJ2-7,TRBV2,TRBD1,TGTGCCAGCCGCAGGGGGCGAGAGGCGTCCTACGAGCAGTACTTC,CASRRGREASYEQYF
.,TRBJ2-3,TRBV13,.,TGTGCCAGCAGCTTATCAGATACGCAGTATTTT,CASSLSDTQYF
.,TRBJ2-2,TRBV19,.,TGTGCCAGTACGGTGAGGAACACCGGGGAGCTGTTTTTT,CASTVRNTGELFF
.,TRBJ2-7,TRBV13,TRBD1,TGTGCCAGCTTAAGCGGGACAGGGGGCGTCGAGCAGTACTTC,CASLSGTGGVEQYF
.,TRBJ2-7,TRBV7-2,TRBD2,TGTGCCAGCAGCTTTCAAGCGGGAGATTACGAGCAGTACTTC,CASSFQAGDYEQYF
.,TRBJ2-1,TRBV6-1,.,TGTGCCAGCACCCTTACCCGGGTGCAGTTCTTC,CASTLTRVQFF
.,TRBJ2-1,TRBV6-4,TRBD2,TGTGCCAGCAGTGTGGGACTAGCGGGAAGGGATGAGCAGTTCTTC,CASSVGLAGRDEQFF
few,TRBJ2-5,TRBV6-6,.,TGTGCCAGCAGCCTACCACAAGAGACCCAGTACTTC,CASSLPQETQYF
.,TRBJ1-5,TRBV11-3,.,TGTGCCAGCAGCTTTGCAGTGGATCAGCCCCAGCATTTT,CASSFAVDQPQHF
.,TRBJ1-1,TRBV15,.,TGTGCCACCAGCGTCCGGACGCCGACTGAAGCTTTCTTT,CATSVRTPTEAFF
few,TRBJ2-1,TRBV7-9,.,TGTGCCAGCAGCTTAGCGGTGACTAGCAATGAGCAGTTCTTC,CASSLAVTSNEQFF
.,TRBJ2-3,TRBV18,.,TGTGCCAGCTCACAGGACTCCCGCACAGATACGCAGTATTTT,CASSQDSRTDTQYF
.,TRBJ2-5,TRBV2,.,TGTGCCAGCAGGTACAGGGTCCAAGAGACCCAGTACTTC,CASRYRVQETQYF
.,TRBJ2-5,TRBV27,TRBD1,TGTGCCAGTGCGGGACAGGGTAAACAAGAGACCCAGTACTTC,CASAGQGKQETQYF
.,TRBJ2-7,TRBV9,TRBD2,TGTGCCAGCAGCGGGACTAGCGGGAGCTACGAGCAGTACTTC,CASSGTSGSYEQYF
.,TRBJ2-3,TRBV7-2,.,TGTGCCAGCAGCTTAGTCCGGACTCGCACAGATACGCAGTATTTT,CASSLVRTRTDTQYF
.,TRBJ1-1,TRBV6-6,.,TGTGCCAGCAGTTATTCCGGAGCTGGGAACACTGAAGCTTTCTTT,CASSYSGAGNTEAFF
few,TRBJ2-3,TRBV6-5,.,TGTGCCAGCAGTTACCCTCCGACGGATACGCAGTATTTT,CASSYPPTDTQYF
.,TRBJ2-7,TRBV5-1,TRBD2,TGCGCCAGCGGACTAGCGGGAGGAGTTGAGGAGCAGTACTTC,CASGLAGGVEEQYF
.,TRBJ2-5,TRBV30,TRBD2,TGTGCCTGGAGTGAGCGGGGCGGGACGGGAGAGACCCAGTACTTC,CAWSERGGTGETQYF
.,TRBJ2-7,TRBV6-6,.,TGTGCCAGCAGCCTCGACGGGACCTACGAGCAGTACTTC,CASSLDGTYEQYF
.,TRBJ2-3,TRBV6-4,.,TGTGCCAGCAGTGACTCGAGCGGAGGGGGTAGCACAGATACGCAGTATTTT,CASSDSSGGGSTDTQYF
.,TRBJ1-4,TRBV7-2,.,TGTGCCAGCAGCGACAGACAGGCGAATGAAAAACTGTTTTTT,CASSDRQANEKLFF
.,TRBJ2-3,TRBV4-3,.,TGCGCCAGCAGCCAGGCTGGATGGACAGATACGCAGTATTTT,CASSQAGWTDTQYF
.,TRBJ2-1,TRBV7-6,.,TGTGCCAGCAGCTTGAGCGACAATGAGCAGTTCTTC,CASSLSDNEQFF
.,TRBJ1-1,TRBV6-1,.,TGTGCCAGCACGATGAACACTGAAGCTTTCTTT,CASTMNTEAFF